A single T cell receptor beta chain is shown here with its context. Antigen: not known. The repertoire was sequenced with immunoSEQ multiplex PCR; TCRdb's copy has only in-frame clones and lacks some. The sample consists of under 50,000 clones, 75% to 90% of them appearing once. The sample is drawn from a study of OX40 agonist ivuxolimab in advanced cancers. For the study at large: The treatment was a fully human IgG2 OX40 agonist, ivuxolimab. Dose-escalation patients had hepatocellular carcinoma, melanoma, renal cell or head and neck cancer. Notes on the study in general: CD8+ T cells averaged more expanded clones than CD4+.

Looked up from germline, CDR1 is SGHTA and CDR2 is FQGTGA. The CDR3 consists of 13 residues. V shed 3 bases and J shed 8 bases, with 10 bases lying between them. Sequenced here: CD4+ or CD8+ T cells sorted from blood, sampled in a trial of the OX40 agonist ivuxolimab. The receptor was isolated from an adult with an advanced solid tumor such as melanoma, head and neck, liver or kidney cancer. The rearrangement joins TRBV7-3 to TRBJ1-4; no definite D call. The CDR3 protein is CASSFRPGEKLFF. In DNA, the CDR3 is TGTGCCAGCAGCTTCCGTCCCGGGGAAAAACTGTTTTTT. Based on the CDR3 plus reference TRBV7-3 and TRBJ1-4, the full variable domain is GAGVSQTPSNKVTEKGKYVELRCDPISGHTALYWYRQSLGQGPEFLIYFQGTGAADDSGLPNDRFFAVRPEGSVSTLKIQRTERGDSAVYLCASSFRPGEKLFFGSGTQLSVL.